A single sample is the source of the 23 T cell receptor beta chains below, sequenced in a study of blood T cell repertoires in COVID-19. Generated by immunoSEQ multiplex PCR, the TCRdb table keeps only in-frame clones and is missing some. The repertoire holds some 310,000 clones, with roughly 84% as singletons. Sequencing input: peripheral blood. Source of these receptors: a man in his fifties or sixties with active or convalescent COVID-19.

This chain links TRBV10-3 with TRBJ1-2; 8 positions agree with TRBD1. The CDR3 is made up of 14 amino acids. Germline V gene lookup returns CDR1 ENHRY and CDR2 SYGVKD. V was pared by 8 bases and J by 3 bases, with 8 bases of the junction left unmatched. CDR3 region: CAIHSQQGDYGYTF. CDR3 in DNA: TGTGCCATCCACTCCCAACAGGGGGACTATGGCTACACCTTC.

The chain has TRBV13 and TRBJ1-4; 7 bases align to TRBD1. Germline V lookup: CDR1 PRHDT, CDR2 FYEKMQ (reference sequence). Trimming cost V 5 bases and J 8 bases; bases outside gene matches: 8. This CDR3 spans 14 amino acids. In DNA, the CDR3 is TGTGCCAGCAGCCGACAGGGCGTAAGAGAAAAACTGTTTTTT. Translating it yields CASSRQGVREKLFF.

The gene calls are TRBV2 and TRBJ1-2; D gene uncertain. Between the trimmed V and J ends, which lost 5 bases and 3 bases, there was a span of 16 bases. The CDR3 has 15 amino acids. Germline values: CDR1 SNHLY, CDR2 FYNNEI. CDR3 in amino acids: CASSLMVSEYYGYTF. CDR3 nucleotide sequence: TGTGCCAGCAGTCTCATGGTCAGCGAATACTATGGCTACACCTTC. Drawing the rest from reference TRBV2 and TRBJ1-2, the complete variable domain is EPEVTQTPSHQVTQMGQEVILRCVPISNHLYFYWYRQILGQKVEFLVSFYNNEISEKSEIFDDQFSVERPDGSNFTLKIRSTKLEDSAMYFCASSLMVSEYYGYTFGSGTRLTVV.

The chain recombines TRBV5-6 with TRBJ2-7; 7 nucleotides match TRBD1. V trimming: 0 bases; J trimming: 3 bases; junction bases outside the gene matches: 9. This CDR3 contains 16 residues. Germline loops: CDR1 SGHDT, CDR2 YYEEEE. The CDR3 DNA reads TGTGCCAGCAGCTTGGGACAGGGAGTAATGGGCTACGAGCAGTACTTC. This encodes CASSLGQGVMGYEQYF.

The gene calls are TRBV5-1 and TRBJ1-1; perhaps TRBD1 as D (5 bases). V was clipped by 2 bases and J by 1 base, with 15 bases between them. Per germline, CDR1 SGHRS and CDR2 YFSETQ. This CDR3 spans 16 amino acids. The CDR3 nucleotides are TGCGCCAGCAGCTTAAGGGAAGGGGTCGAGAACACTGAAGCTTTCTTT. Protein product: CASSLREGVENTEAFF.

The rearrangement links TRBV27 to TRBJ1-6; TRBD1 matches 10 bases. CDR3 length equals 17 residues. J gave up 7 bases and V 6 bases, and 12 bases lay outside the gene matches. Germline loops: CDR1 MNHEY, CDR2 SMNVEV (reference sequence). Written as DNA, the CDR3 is TGTGCCAGCAGCCGCGGACAGGGGGGGAGAGAAAATTCACCCCTCCACTTT. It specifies CASSRGQGGRENSPLHF.

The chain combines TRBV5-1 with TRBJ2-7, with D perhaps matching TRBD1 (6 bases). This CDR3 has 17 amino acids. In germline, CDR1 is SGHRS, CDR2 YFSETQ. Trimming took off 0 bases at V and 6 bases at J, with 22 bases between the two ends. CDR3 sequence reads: CASSLGIDRLSYGEQYF. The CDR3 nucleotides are TGCGCCAGCAGCTTGGGGATAGACAGGTTATCGTACGGCGAGCAGTACTTC.

CDR3 in amino acids: CASSLFPGQSYEQYF. DNA for the CDR3: TGTGCCAGCAGCTTATTCCCGGGACAGTCCTACGAGCAGTACTTC. V and J are TRBV7-3 and TRBJ2-7, with 7 bases matching TRBD1. Germline-derived CDR1 and CDR2 are SGHTA and FQGTGA. The CDR3 runs to 15 residues. The trim removed 2 bases at V and 1 base at J, leaving 5 bases unmatched.

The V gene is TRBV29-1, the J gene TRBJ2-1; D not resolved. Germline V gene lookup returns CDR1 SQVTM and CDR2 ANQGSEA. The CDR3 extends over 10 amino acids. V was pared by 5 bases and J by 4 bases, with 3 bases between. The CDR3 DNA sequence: TGCAGCGTTCGGTACAATGAGCAGTTCTTC. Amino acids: CSVRYNEQFF.

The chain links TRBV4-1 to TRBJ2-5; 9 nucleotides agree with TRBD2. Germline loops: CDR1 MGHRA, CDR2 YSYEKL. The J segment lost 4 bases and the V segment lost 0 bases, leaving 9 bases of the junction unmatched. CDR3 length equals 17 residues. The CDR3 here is CASSQDGLAGLIETQYF. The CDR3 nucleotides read TGCGCCAGCAGCCAAGATGGCCTAGCGGGATTAATAGAGACCCAGTACTTC.

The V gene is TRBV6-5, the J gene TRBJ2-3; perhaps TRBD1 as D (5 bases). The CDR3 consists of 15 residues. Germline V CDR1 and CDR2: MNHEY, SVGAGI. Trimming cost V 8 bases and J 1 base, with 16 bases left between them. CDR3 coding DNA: TGTGCCAGCTGCCCCTACAGGTCGCGCACAGATACGCAGTATTTT. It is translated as CASCPYRSRTDTQYF.

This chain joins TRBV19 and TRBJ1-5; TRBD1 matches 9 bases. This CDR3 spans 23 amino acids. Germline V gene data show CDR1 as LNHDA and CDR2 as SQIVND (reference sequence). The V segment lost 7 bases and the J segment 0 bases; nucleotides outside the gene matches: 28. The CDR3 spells CASNDPPGQGGLRQQNSNQPQHF. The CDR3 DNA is TGTGCCAGTAATGACCCGCCGGGACAGGGTGGGTTACGTCAACAAAATAGCAATCAGCCCCAGCATTTT.

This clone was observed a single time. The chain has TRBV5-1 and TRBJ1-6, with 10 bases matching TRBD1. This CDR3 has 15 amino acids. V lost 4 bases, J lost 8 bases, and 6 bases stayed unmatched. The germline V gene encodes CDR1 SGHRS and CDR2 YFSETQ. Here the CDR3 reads CASSQGQGVYSPLHF. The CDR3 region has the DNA TGCGCCAGCAGCCAAGGACAGGGGGTATATTCACCCCTCCACTTT.

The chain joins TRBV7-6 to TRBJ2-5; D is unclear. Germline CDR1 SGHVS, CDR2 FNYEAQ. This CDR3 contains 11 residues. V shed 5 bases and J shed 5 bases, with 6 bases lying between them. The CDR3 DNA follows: TGTGCCAGCAGCCCCATCGAGACCCAGTACTTC. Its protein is CASSPIETQYF. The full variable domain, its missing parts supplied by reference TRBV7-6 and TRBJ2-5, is GAGVSQSPRYKVTKRGQDVALRCDPISGHVSLYWYRQALGQGPEFLTYFNYEAQQDKSGLPNDRFSAERPEGSISTLTIQRTEQRDSAMYRCASSPIETQYFGPGTRLLVL.

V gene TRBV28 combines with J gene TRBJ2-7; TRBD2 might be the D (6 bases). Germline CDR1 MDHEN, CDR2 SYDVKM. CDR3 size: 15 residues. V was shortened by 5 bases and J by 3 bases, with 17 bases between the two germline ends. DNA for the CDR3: TGTGCCAGCAGTCCCGGCGGGGCGCAGGGCTACGAGCAGTACTTC. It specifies CASSPGGAQGYEQYF.

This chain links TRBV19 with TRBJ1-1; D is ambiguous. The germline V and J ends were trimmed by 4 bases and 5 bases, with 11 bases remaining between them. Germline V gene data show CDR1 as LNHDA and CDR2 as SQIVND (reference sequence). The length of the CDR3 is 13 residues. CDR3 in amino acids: CASSTTRLTEAFF. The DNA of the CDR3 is TGTGCCAGTAGTACTACCAGACTGACTGAAGCTTTCTTT.

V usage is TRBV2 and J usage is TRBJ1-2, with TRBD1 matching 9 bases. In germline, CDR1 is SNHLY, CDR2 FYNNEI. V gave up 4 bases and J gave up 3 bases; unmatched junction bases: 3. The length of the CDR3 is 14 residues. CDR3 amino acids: CASSVQGADYGYTF. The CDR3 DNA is TGTGCCAGCAGTGTACAGGGGGCGGACTATGGCTACACCTTC.

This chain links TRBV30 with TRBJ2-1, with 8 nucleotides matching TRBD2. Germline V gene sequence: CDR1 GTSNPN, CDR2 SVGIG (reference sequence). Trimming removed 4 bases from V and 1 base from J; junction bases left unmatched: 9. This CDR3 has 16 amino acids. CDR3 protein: CAWNPGGARSYNEQFF. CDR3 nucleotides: TGTGCCTGGAATCCGGGGGGGGCAAGGTCCTACAATGAGCAGTTCTTC.

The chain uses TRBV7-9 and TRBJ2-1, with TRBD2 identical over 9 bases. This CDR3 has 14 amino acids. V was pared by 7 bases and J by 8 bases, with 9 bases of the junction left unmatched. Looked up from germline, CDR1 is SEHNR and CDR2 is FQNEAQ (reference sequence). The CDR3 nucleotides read TGTGCCAGCAACCTTGGGACTAGCTATGATGAGCAGTTCTTC. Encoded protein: CASNLGTSYDEQFF. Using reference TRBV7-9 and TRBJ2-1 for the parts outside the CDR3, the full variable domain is DTGVSQNPRHKITKRGQNVTFRCDPISEHNRLYWYRQTLGQGPEFLTYFQNEAQLEKSRLLSDRFSAERPKGSFSTLEIQRTEQGDSAMYLCASNLGTSYDEQFFGPGTRLTVL.

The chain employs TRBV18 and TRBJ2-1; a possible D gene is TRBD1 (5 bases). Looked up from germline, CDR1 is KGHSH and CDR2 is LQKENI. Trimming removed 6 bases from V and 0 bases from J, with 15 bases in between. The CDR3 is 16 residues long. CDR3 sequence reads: CASSPDRLSSYNEQFF. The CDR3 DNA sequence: TGTGCCAGCTCCCCTGACAGATTAAGCTCCTACAATGAGCAGTTCTTC.

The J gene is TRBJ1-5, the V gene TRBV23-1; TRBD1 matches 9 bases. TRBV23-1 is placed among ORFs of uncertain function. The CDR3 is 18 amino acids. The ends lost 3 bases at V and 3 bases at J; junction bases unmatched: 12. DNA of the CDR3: TGCGCCAGCAGTCATCATAGACAGGGGGAGAGGCCCAATCAGCCCCAGCATTTT. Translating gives CASSHHRQGERPNQPQHF.

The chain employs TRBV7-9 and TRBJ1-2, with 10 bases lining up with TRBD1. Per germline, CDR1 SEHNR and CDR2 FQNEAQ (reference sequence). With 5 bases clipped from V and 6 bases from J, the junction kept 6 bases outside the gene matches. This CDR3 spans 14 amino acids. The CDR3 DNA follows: TGTGCCAGCAGCCCGGGACAGGGGTTCAATGGCTACACCTTC. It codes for CASSPGQGFNGYTF.

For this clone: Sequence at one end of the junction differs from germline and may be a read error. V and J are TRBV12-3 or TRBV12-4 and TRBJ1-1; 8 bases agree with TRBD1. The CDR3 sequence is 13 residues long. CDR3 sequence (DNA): TGTGCCAGCAGTTTTTCGGACAGGGTTCATCTCATCTTT. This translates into CASSFSDRVHLIF.